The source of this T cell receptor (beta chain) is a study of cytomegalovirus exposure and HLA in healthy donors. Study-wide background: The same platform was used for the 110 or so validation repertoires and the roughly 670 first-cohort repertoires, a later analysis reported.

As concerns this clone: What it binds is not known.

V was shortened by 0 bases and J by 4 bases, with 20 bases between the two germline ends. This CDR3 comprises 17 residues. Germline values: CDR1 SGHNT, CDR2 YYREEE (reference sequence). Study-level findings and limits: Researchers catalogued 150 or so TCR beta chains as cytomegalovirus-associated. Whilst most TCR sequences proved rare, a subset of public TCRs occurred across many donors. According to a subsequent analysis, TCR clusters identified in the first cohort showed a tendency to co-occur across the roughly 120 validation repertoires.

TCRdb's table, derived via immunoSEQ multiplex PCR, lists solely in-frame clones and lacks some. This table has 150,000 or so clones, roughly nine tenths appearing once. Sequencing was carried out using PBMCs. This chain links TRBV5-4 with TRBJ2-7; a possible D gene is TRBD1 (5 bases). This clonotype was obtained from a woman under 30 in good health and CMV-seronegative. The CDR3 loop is CASSLGGPGQATYEQYF. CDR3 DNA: TGTGCCAGCAGCTTGGGGGGTCCAGGGCAGGCAACTTACGAGCAGTACTTC.